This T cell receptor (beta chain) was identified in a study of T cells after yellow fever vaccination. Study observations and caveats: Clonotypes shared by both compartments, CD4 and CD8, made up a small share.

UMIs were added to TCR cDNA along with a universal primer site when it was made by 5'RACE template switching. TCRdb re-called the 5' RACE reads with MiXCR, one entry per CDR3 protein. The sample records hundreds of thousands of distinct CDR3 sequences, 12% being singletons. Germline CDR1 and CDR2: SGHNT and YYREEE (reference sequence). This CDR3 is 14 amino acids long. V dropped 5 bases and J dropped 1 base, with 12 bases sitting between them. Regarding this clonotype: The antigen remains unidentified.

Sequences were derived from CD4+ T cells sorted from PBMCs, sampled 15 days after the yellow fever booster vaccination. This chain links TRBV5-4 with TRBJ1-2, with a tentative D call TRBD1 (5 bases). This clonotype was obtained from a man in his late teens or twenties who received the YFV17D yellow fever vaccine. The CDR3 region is CASRMGDRNYGYTF. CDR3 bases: TGTGCCAGCAGAATGGGGGACCGTAACTATGGCTACACCTTC.